What follows are 19 T cell receptor beta chains derived from one specimen sequenced in a study of cytomegalovirus exposure and HLA in healthy donors. PCR amplification relied on 60 Vbeta primers (plus 13 Jbeta primers). Sequencing used immunoSEQ multiplex PCR; TCRdb keeps in-frame clones, though not all of them. Of 120,000 or so clones in the sample, 74% are singletons; the top ten hold around 4%. Material for sequencing was PBMCs. The receptor source for this set is a middle-aged man in good health and CMV-seropositive.

The CDR3 protein is CASSLGTGTGSTDTQYF. In DNA, the CDR3 is TGTGCCAGCAGCTTGGGGACAGGGACAGGGAGCACAGATACGCAGTATTTT. This chain joins TRBV5-6 and TRBJ2-3; TRBD1 matches 9 bases. Trimming took 0 bases from V and 0 from J; bases not matched to a gene: 5. The CDR3 contains 17 residues. In germline, CDR1 is SGHDT, CDR2 YYEEEE. The entire variable domain, with the rest obtained from reference TRBV5-6 and TRBJ2-3, is as follows: DAGVTQSPTHLIKTRGQQVTLRCSPKSGHDTVSWYQQALGQGPQFIFQYYEEEERQRGNFPDRFSGHQFPNYSSELNVNALLLGDSALYLCASSLGTGTGSTDTQYFGPGTRLTVL.

The rearrangement joins TRBV19 to TRBJ2-7; 7 nucleotides match TRBD2. There are 13 residues in the CDR3. After removal of 10 bases from V and 2 bases from J, the junction contained 8 bases not matched to a gene. Germline V CDR1 and CDR2: LNHDA, SQIVND (reference sequence). As DNA, the CDR3 is TGTGCCAACGGGAGGATATCGCCCTACGAGCAGTACTTC. Residues: CANGRISPYEQYF.

The chain joins TRBV7-6 to TRBJ2-2; the match to TRBD1 covers 10 bases. Germline CDR1 is SGHVS and CDR2 is FNYEAQ. V lost 5 bases to trimming and J lost 6 bases; unmatched junction nucleotides: 6. CDR3 length equals 15 residues. As DNA, the CDR3 is TGTGCCAGCAGCCGGGGACAGGGGAGGTCCGGGGAGCTGTTTTTT. Amino acids: CASSRGQGRSGELFF.

The chain is built from TRBV7-7 and TRBJ1-1; a possible D gene is TRBD1 (5 bases). V was shortened by 5 bases and J by 2 bases, with 9 bases between the two germline ends. The CDR3 is 13 residues long. Germline lookup yields CDR1 SSHAT and CDR2 FNYEAQ (reference sequence). The CDR3 nucleotides read TGTGCCAGCAGCCGGGGGAGAAACACTGAAGCTTTCTTT. It codes for CASSRGRNTEAFF.

This sequence joins TRBV9 and TRBJ1-5; maybe TRBD1 (6 bases). Between the trimmed V and J ends, which lost 2 bases and 6 bases, there was a span of 9 bases. Germline CDR1 reads SGDLS; CDR2 reads YYNGEE. This CDR3 region has 13 residues. CDR3 sequence reads: CASSVQGSQPQHF. As DNA, the CDR3 is TGTGCCAGCAGCGTTCAGGGGAGTCAGCCCCAGCATTTT.

This clone was picked up one time. J is TRBJ2-1 and V is TRBV13; 8 bases map to TRBD1. With 3 bases clipped from V and 5 bases from J, the junction kept 6 bases outside the gene matches. The V gene's germline CDR1 is PRHDT and CDR2 FYEKMQ (reference sequence). The CDR3 is 15 residues long. For the CDR3, the DNA is TGTGCCAGCAGCTTCGCCCCGACAGGGGACAATGAGCAGTTCTTC. Translated, it gives CASSFAPTGDNEQFF. The full variable domain, completed using reference TRBV13 and TRBJ2-1, is AAGVIQSPRHLIKEKRETATLKCYPIPRHDTVYWYQQGPGQDPQFLISFYEKMQSDKGSIPDRFSAQQFSDYHSELNMSSLELGDSALYFCASSFAPTGDNEQFFGPGTRLTVL.

The rearrangement links TRBV7-2 to TRBJ1-5; the match to TRBD1 covers 10 bases. Trimming took 3 bases from V and 10 from J; bases not matched to a gene: 6. Germline V gene lookup returns CDR1 SGHTA and CDR2 FQGNSA. This CDR3 is 14 amino acids long. The chain's CDR3 is CASSLGDRGGPQHF. The CDR3 DNA reads as TGTGCCAGCAGCTTGGGGGACAGGGGTGGTCCCCAGCATTTT. The variable domain in full, with the rest retrieved from reference TRBV7-2 and TRBJ1-5, is GAGVSQSPSNKVTEKGKDVELRCDPISGHTALYWYRQSLGQGLEFLIYFQGNSAPDKSGLPSDRFSAERTGGSVSTLTIQRTQQEDSAVYLCASSLGDRGGPQHFGDGTRLSIL.

The rearrangement links TRBV9 to TRBJ1-5, with a possible D match to TRBD1 (5 bases). Trimming took off 4 bases at V and 0 bases at J, with 11 bases between the two ends. The CDR3 totals 15 residues. CDR1 is SGDLS and CDR2 is YYNGEE in the germline V gene. CDR3 region: CASSPVDSSNQPQHF. The CDR3, as DNA: TGTGCCAGCAGCCCGGTCGACAGTAGCAATCAGCCCCAGCATTTT. Full variable domain (rest looked up from reference TRBV9 and TRBJ1-5): DSGVTQTPKHLITATGQRVTLRCSPRSGDLSVYWYQQSLDQGLQFLIQYYNGEERAKGNILERFSAQQFPDLHSELNLSSLELGDSALYFCASSPVDSSNQPQHFGDGTRLSIL.

This chain uses TRBV11-2 with TRBJ2-7; 8 nucleotides match TRBD2. Germline V gene data show CDR1 as SGHAT and CDR2 as FQNNGV. The CDR3 runs to 15 residues. V gave up 7 bases and J gave up 3 bases; unmatched junction bases: 11. The CDR3 region is CASIWGGGRNYEQYF. In DNA, the CDR3 is TGTGCCAGCATTTGGGGTGGCGGGAGGAACTACGAGCAGTACTTC.

This clone was observed a handful of times. The genes are TRBV28 and TRBJ2-4; 8 bases fit TRBD1. Germline CDR1 is MDHEN and CDR2 is SYDVKM. V trimming: 6 bases; J trimming: 8 bases; junction bases outside the gene matches: 3. This CDR3 spans 12 amino acids. CDR3 amino acids: CASRDRVDIQYF. For the CDR3, the DNA is TGTGCCAGCAGGGACAGGGTGGACATTCAGTACTTC.

Points on this clone: Other nucleotide sequences from this sample produce the same CDR3. This chain uses TRBV7-2 with TRBJ2-3; 7 bases match TRBD2. CDR3 length: 15 amino acids. Losses at the gene ends were 5 bases for V and 0 bases for J; bases not matched to a gene: 5. Looked up from germline, CDR1 is SGHTA and CDR2 is FQGNSA. CDR3 sequence: CASSLNSGSTDTQYF. The CDR3 DNA sequence: TGTGCCAGCAGCCTAAATAGCGGGAGCACAGATACGCAGTATTTT.

The gene calls are TRBV5-1 and TRBJ1-6; no firm D call. The V and J ends lost 4 bases and 7 bases respectively, with 15 bases between them. The germline CDR1 and CDR2 sequences are SGHRS and YFSETQ. The CDR3 has 15 residues. The CDR3 is CASSPRGPANSPLHF. The CDR3 bases are TGCGCCAGCAGCCCGCGGGGTCCCGCGAATTCACCCCTCCACTTT.

This clone appeared once. This rearrangement joins TRBV15 to TRBJ2-5, with a possible D match to TRBD1 (6 bases). CDR3 length: 13 residues. The germline V and J ends were trimmed by 4 bases and 4 bases, with 10 bases remaining between them. Germline V gene lookup returns CDR1 LNHNV and CDR2 YYDKDF (reference sequence). The CDR3 loop is CATSTRTAETQYF. CDR3 nucleotide sequence: TGTGCCACCAGCACAAGGACAGCAGAGACCCAGTACTTC.

This clone occurred a few times. The gene calls are TRBV6-1 and TRBJ2-5, with a possible D match to TRBD2 (5 bases). The germline gives CDR1 MNHNS, CDR2 SASEGT. CDR3 length: 14 residues. Trimming pared 5 bases from V and 0 bases from J, leaving 10 bases between. The CDR3 DNA is TGTGCCAGCAGTCCCGGGGAGTACCAAGAGACCCAGTACTTC. Its translation: CASSPGEYQETQYF.

The chain couples TRBV6-1 to TRBJ2-1; 12 nucleotides agree with TRBD2. This CDR3 is built from 15 residues. V gave up 5 bases and J gave up 5 bases; unmatched junction bases: 4. The germline CDR1 and CDR2 sequences are MNHNS and SASEGT. The CDR3 coding sequence is TGTGCCAGCAGTCCAACTAGCGGGAGGCACAATGAGCAGTTCTTC. This encodes CASSPTSGRHNEQFF.

This chain connects TRBV5-1 to TRBJ1-1, with 11 nucleotides matching TRBD1. V shed 4 bases and J 4 bases; nucleotides not matched to a gene: 6. The CDR3 is 15 residues long. Germline values: CDR1 SGHRS, CDR2 YFSETQ. CDR3 residues: CASSVGDRGVTEAFF. As DNA, the CDR3 is TGCGCCAGCAGCGTGGGGGACAGGGGGGTCACTGAAGCTTTCTTT.

The chain employs TRBV10-2 and TRBJ1-1; D unresolved. Trimming cost V 7 bases and J 7 bases, with 13 bases left between them. The CDR3 loop spans 12 amino acids. The germline CDR1 and CDR2 sequences are WSHSY and SAAADI. This chain's CDR3 is CASTPAEGEAFF. In DNA form, the CDR3 reads TGCGCCAGCACTCCGGCAGAGGGTGAAGCTTTCTTT.

This chain uses TRBV29-1 with TRBJ1-5; TRBD1 aligns across 9 bases. Germline V gene lookup returns CDR1 SQVTM and CDR2 ANQGSEA. This CDR3 is built from 13 residues. The ends lost 5 bases at V and 5 bases at J; junction bases unmatched: 4. The CDR3 sequence: CSVTGGGDQPQHF. For the CDR3, the DNA is TGCAGCGTTACAGGGGGCGGTGATCAGCCCCAGCATTTT. Full variable domain (outside the CDR3, taken from reference TRBV29-1 and TRBJ1-5): SAVISQKPSRDICQRGTSLTIQCQVDSQVTMMFWYRQQPGQSLTLIATANQGSEATYESGFVIDKFPISRPNLTFSTLTVSNMSPEDSSIYLCSVTGGGDQPQHFGDGTRLSIL.

The chain carries TRBV4-1 and TRBJ2-3, with 14 bases aligning to TRBD2. The ends lost 3 bases at V and 4 bases at J; junction bases unmatched: 6. The CDR3 spans 17 residues. The germline CDR1 and CDR2 sequences are MGHRA and YSYEKL. The DNA for the CDR3 is TGCGCCAGCAGCCACGGAAGGACTAGCGGGGGGTCAGATACGCAGTATTTT. This codes for CASSHGRTSGGSDTQYF.